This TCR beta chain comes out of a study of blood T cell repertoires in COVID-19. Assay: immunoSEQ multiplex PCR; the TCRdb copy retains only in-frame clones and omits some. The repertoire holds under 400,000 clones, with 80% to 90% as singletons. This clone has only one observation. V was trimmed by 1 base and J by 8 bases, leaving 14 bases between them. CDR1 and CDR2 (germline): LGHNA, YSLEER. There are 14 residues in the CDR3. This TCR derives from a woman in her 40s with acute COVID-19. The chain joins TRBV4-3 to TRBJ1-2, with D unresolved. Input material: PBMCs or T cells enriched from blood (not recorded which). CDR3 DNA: TGCGCCAGCAGCCAAGTTAAACAGTTTGGGGGCTACACCTTC. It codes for CASSQVKQFGGYTF.